The present TCR beta chain was sequenced within a study of human T cells and chemical hapten exposure. Stated treatment: therapeutic diphenylcyclopropenone sensitization with weekly scalp DPC. Separate cDNA molecules received unique molecular identifiers, which the library attached to them. TCRdb reprocessed the reads with MiXCR, giving one entry per CDR3 protein. The table records under 4,000 distinct CDR3 sequences, about 50% of them present only once. The V gene end was trimmed by 10 bases and the J gene end by 15 bases; junction bases not matched to a gene: 12. The CDR3 runs 12 residues. Germline CDR1 LNHDA, CDR2 SQIVND (reference sequence).

This chain joins TRBV19 and TRBJ2-1, with TRBD1 matching over 10 bases. The specimen comprised whole blood, sampled before DPC sensitization or 2, 6, or about 24 weeks after (not recorded which). The TCR sequence derives from an adult with alopecia areata. Some clones in this sample may be carry-over from other donors' samples. This table probably holds off-target reads from a library built for another chain. CDR3 residues: CATSTGGPLLFF. The CDR3, as DNA: TGTGCCACTTCGACAGGGGGCCCCCTCCTGTTCTTC.